The entry that follows covers one T cell receptor (beta chain) sequence. These data originate in a study of shared T cell receptors in the human thymus. The V gene end was trimmed by 7 bases and the J gene end by 0 bases; junction bases not matched to a gene: 15. The CDR3 spans 18 residues. Germline CDR1 and CDR2: SGHNT and YENEEA. Assay used: immunoSEQ multiplex PCR; TCRdb lists only in-frame clones, some missing. The sample contains roughly 560,000 clones, 78% of which appear only once. Another study also made use of these data, one on human thymus T cells. That investigation notes: Seemingly biased V and J gene usage marked thymic and blood repertoires. Thymic repertoires of unrelated individuals were reported in related research to overlap highly.

This clonotype was sampled from a boy under two years old with a congenital heart defect. The chain has TRBV11-3 and TRBJ2-7; 10 nucleotides line up with TRBD2. Sequencing used thymocytes. CDR3 residues: CASTQSASGRTGSYEQYF. The CDR3 DNA reads as TGTGCCAGCACCCAATCCGCTAGCGGGAGAACCGGCTCCTACGAGCAGTACTTC.